Presented here are 5 T cell receptor beta chains from one specimen sequenced in a study of shared clonotypes between healthy human individuals. Using immunoSEQ multiplex PCR, the repertoire was profiled, and TCRdb retains in-frame clones only, with some absent. The sample has about half a million clones; 60% to 80% are singletons. Specimen: PBMCs. Every receptor here comes from a woman between 40 and 50 years old in good health. Some clones in this sample may be carry-over from other donors' samples.

The chain uses TRBV7-3 and TRBJ2-1; a possible D gene is TRBD1 (5 bases). Trimming took 6 bases from V and 0 from J, leaving 9 bases between them. This CDR3 spans 14 amino acids. Germline lookup yields CDR1 SGHTA and CDR2 FQGTGA. CDR3 sequence (DNA): TGTGCCAGCAGTAGACAGAGCTCCTACAATGAGCAGTTCTTC. It encodes CASSRQSSYNEQFF.

The rearrangement links TRBV7-9 to TRBJ2-1, with no clear D. The germline V and J ends were trimmed by 7 bases and 10 bases, with 11 bases remaining between them. This CDR3 has 11 residues. The V gene's germline CDR1 is SEHNR and CDR2 FQNEAQ (reference sequence). The DNA of the CDR3 is TGTGCCAGCACCAAGATCGGAGAGCAGTTCTTC. Protein: CASTKIGEQFF.

This clone was detected only a few times. This chain joins TRBV7-6 and TRBJ2-2; TRBD2 agrees at 9 bases. CDR1 and CDR2 (germline): SGHVS, FNYEAQ. Losses at the gene ends were 5 bases for V and 3 bases for J; bases not matched to a gene: 7. The CDR3 is 16 amino acids. The CDR3 region is CASSPRTSAYTGELFF. In DNA, the CDR3 is TGTGCCAGCAGCCCGCGGACTAGCGCCTACACCGGGGAGCTGTTTTTT.

CDR3 sequence reads: CASSFAGGNTEAFF. The CDR3 nucleotides read TGTGCCAGCAGCTTCGCCGGGGGGAACACTGAAGCTTTCTTT. The chain couples TRBV7-2 to TRBJ1-1; weak D call: TRBD1 (5 bases). Per the germline V gene, CDR1 is SGHTA and CDR2 is FQGNSA. V shed 3 bases and J shed 1 base, with 9 bases lying between them. The CDR3 is made up of 14 amino acids.

The sample holds a few counts of this clone. The sample holds other DNA sequences that translate to the same CDR3. The rearrangement links TRBV6-1 to TRBJ2-7; maybe TRBD2 (5 bases). Trimming took off 6 bases at V and 0 bases at J, with 9 bases between the two ends. The germline CDR1 and CDR2 sequences are MNHNS and SASEGT. The CDR3 has 13 residues. CDR3 in amino acids: CASRESGSYEQYF. CDR3 sequence (DNA): TGTGCCAGCAGGGAAAGCGGCTCCTACGAGCAGTACTTC.